This T cell receptor (beta chain) was obtained from a study of blood T cells in healthy people across ages. Whole-study findings and limits: It was the long-lived donors that had more naive CD4+ cells and higher diversity than aged donors.

Through a sample-barcoded 5' primer and a J-beta primer mix, a second PCR was run for roughly 6 to 11 cycles. Unique molecular identifiers of 12 random nucleotides labeled each cDNA. A minimum of 2.5 million CDR3-containing paired-end reads was obtained for each sample. Via MiXCR, TCRdb re-called the 5' RACE reads, giving one row per CDR3 protein. The sample records almost 800,000 distinct CDR3 sequences, roughly 64% being singletons. This clonotype was picked up a small number of times. Its specificity is unknown. The V and J ends lost 5 bases and 7 bases respectively, with 6 bases between them. CDR3 length: 10 residues. Germline-derived CDR1 and CDR2 are DFQATT and SNEGSKA (reference sequence).

The chain is built from TRBV20-1 and TRBJ2-1; D is unresolved. The TCR originated in a man aged 25-40 years in good health. Sequenced input: blood. This CDR3 reads CSAGRNEQFF. CDR3 bases: TGCAGTGCTGGACGGAATGAGCAGTTCTTC.